The clone carrying this TCR beta chain was seen ten or more times. Its antigen is as yet unknown. Trimming cost V 4 bases and J 6 bases, with 13 bases left between them. The germline V gene encodes CDR1 DFQATT and CDR2 SNEGSKA (reference sequence). This CDR3 is built from 14 residues. RNA transcripts were the template for amplifying TCR beta CDR3 regions. TCR CDR3 regions were first amplified by RT-PCR with HTBI primers. A single record per CDR3 protein comes from TCRdb applying MiXCR to the multiplex PCR reads. Of about 300,000 distinct CDR3 sequences in the sample, 15% to 20% were seen once. These data are taken from a study of T cells in Graves' hyperthyroidism and ophthalmopathy. Overall study: Peripheral blood samples were taken at initial diagnosis, prior to any treatment.

Findings of the study overall: Ophthalmopathy was identified by the model a median around 6.3 months ahead of onset. The blood repertoire included most of the expanded thyroid clonotypes above 0.001.

Reasons for excluding patients were uncontrolled infection, other autoimmune disease, pregnancy or lactation. This receptor was taken from a man in his forties or fifties with Graves' ophthalmopathy. Sequencing was performed on blood. J is TRBJ1-6 and V is TRBV20-1; tentative D call: TRBD1 (5 bases). CDR3 sequence reads: CSATGTERNSPLHF. CDR3 nucleotide sequence: TGCAGTGCTACCGGGACCGAACGTAATTCACCCCTCCACTTT.